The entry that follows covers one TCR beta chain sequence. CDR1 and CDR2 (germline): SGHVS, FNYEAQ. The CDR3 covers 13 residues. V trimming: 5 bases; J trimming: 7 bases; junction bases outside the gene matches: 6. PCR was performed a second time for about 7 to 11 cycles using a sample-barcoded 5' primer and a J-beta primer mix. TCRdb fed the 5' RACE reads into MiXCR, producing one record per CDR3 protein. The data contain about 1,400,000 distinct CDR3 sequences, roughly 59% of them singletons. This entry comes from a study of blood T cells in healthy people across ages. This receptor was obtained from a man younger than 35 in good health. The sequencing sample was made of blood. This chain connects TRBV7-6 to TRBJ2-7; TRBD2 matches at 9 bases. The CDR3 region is CASSPSGDWEQYF. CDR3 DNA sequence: TGTGCCAGCAGCCCTAGCGGGGACTGGGAGCAGTACTTC.